The 25 T cell receptor beta chains given below trace back to one sample, sequenced in a study of beta chain features in type 1 diabetes. Study results and limitations: Within each of all four CD4+ subsets, Type 1 diabetes patients had TCRB CDR3s that were moderately but significantly shorter.

These receptors have no known antigen. Sequenced material consisted of expressed TCRB transcripts (all of the isolated RNA was reverse transcribed). Sequencing used immunoSEQ multiplex PCR; TCRdb keeps in-frame clones, though not all of them. This sample has 130,000 or so clones, with roughly 17% found just once. The sample consisted of central memory CD4+ T cells from blood. The receptors derive from a man aged 25 to 40 with type 1 diabetes.

This clone showed up many times. The chain uses TRBV2 and TRBJ1-2; tentative D call: TRBD1 (5 bases). CDR3 length equals 13 residues. V was trimmed by 1 base and J by 4 bases, leaving 7 bases between them. Germline V gene data show CDR1 as SNHLY and CDR2 as FYNNEI. Written as DNA, the CDR3 is TGTGCCAGCAGTGAAGTGACAGTCTATGGCTACACCTTC. Protein: CASSEVTVYGYTF.

The chain joins TRBV5-1 to TRBJ2-5, with D perhaps matching TRBD1 or TRBD2 (6 bases each). The CDR3 has 15 amino acids. Germline-derived CDR1 and CDR2 are SGHRS and YFSETQ. V was trimmed by 1 base and J by 2 bases, leaving 12 bases between them. This CDR3 reads CASSLNAGTQETQYF. In nucleotides, the CDR3 is TGCGCCAGCAGCTTGAACGCGGGGACACAAGAGACCCAGTACTTC.

The rearrangement joins TRBV5-4 to TRBJ2-1, with D tentatively TRBD1 (6 bases). V lost 0 bases and J lost 2, with 9 bases in between. The CDR3 runs 15 residues. Per the germline V gene, CDR1 is SGHNT and CDR2 is YYREEE (reference sequence). The CDR3 DNA reads TGTGCCAGCAGCTTGGTGGGGGCGCCCTACAATGAGCAGTTCTTC. Translated, it gives CASSLVGAPYNEQFF.

This clone turned up a few times. The chain is built from TRBV5-1 and TRBJ1-1, with D possibly being TRBD1 (5 bases). The CDR3 is 16 residues long. V was pared by 2 bases and J by 4 bases, with 18 bases between. Germline lookup yields CDR1 SGHRS and CDR2 YFSETQ. The CDR3 protein is CASSLRPGTALTEAFF. CDR3 coding DNA: TGCGCCAGCAGCTTAAGGCCGGGGACGGCGCTCACTGAAGCTTTCTTT.

This clone was detected only a few times. The gene calls are TRBV7-2 and TRBJ2-5, with a possible D match to TRBD2 (6 bases). Trimming took 4 bases from V and 5 from J, leaving 17 bases between them. CDR1 and CDR2 (germline): SGHTA, FQGNSA. The CDR3 covers 15 residues. DNA of the CDR3: TGTGCCAGCAGCTCCTCCGGGACTCAGGAGGAGACCCAGTACTTC. The encoded protein is CASSSSGTQEETQYF.

The chain is built from TRBV7-2 and TRBJ2-2, with D tentatively TRBD2 (6 bases). Per germline, CDR1 SGHTA and CDR2 FQGNSA. V lost 1 base and J lost 4, with 10 bases in between. CDR3 length: 15 amino acids. Here the CDR3 reads CASSLVVGGTGELFF. Here the CDR3 DNA reads TGTGCCAGCAGCTTAGTAGTCGGGGGCACCGGGGAGCTGTTTTTT.

In DNA, the CDR3 is TGTGCCAGCAGCTCGTCCCGGGACGACCGCTATGGCTACACCTTC. It is translated as CASSSSRDDRYGYTF. The gene calls are TRBV11-2 and TRBJ1-2, with a weak D call TRBD1 (5 bases). The CDR3 runs 15 residues. The V and J ends lost 4 bases and 4 bases respectively, with 16 bases between them. Looked up from germline, CDR1 is SGHAT and CDR2 is FQNNGV.

The chain combines TRBV6-5 with TRBJ2-7, with TRBD1 matching over 7 bases. CDR1 and CDR2 (germline): MNHEY, SVGAGI. V lost 5 bases to trimming and J lost 0 bases; unmatched junction nucleotides: 7. The CDR3 spans 15 residues. The chain's CDR3 is CASSRKTGSSYEQYF. The CDR3 DNA is TGTGCCAGCAGTCGAAAGACAGGGAGCTCCTACGAGCAGTACTTC.

There are a few counts of this clone. This sequence joins TRBV7-2 and TRBJ1-2; 7 bases map to TRBD1. The germline gives CDR1 SGHTA, CDR2 FQGNSA. The CDR3 extends over 13 amino acids. The junction had 3 bases not matched to a gene; V was cut back by 5 bases and J by 3 bases. The CDR3 loop reads CASSPQGDYGYTF. CDR3 DNA sequence: TGTGCCAGCAGCCCCCAGGGGGACTATGGCTACACCTTC.

This clone has more than one count but fewer than ten. V usage is TRBV7-9 and J usage is TRBJ2-7; 11 nucleotides line up with TRBD2. Germline V gene data show CDR1 as SEHNR and CDR2 as FQNEAQ (reference sequence). With V trimmed by 1 base and J by 4 bases, 3 bases remained unmatched. There are 15 residues in the CDR3. The CDR3 reads CASSLGLAGTYEQYF. The DNA of the CDR3 is TGTGCCAGCAGCTTAGGACTAGCGGGGACATACGAGCAGTACTTC.

The gene calls are TRBV18 and TRBJ1-2; TRBD1 aligns across 7 bases. This CDR3 is built from 12 residues. Losses at the gene ends were 6 bases for V and 7 bases for J; bases not matched to a gene: 5. Germline-derived CDR1 and CDR2 are KGHSH and LQKENI. The CDR3 protein is CASSLPGGGYTF. The CDR3 DNA is TGTGCCAGCTCTCTCCCAGGGGGTGGCTACACCTTC.

This chain uses TRBV6-6 with TRBJ2-2; 8 bases are shared with TRBD2. The CDR3 is made up of 15 amino acids. V gave up 2 bases and J gave up 1 base; unmatched junction bases: 0. In germline, CDR1 is MNHNY, CDR2 SVGAGI (reference sequence). DNA of the CDR3: TGTGCCAGCAGTTACACTAGCGGGAACACCGGGGAGCTGTTTTTT. It codes for CASSYTSGNTGELFF.

This chain joins TRBV7-2 and TRBJ2-3, with D unclear. This CDR3 has 13 amino acids. Looked up from germline, CDR1 is SGHTA and CDR2 is FQGNSA. With 3 bases removed from V and 5 bases from J, the gap between germline ends came to 9 bases. CDR3 protein: CASSFSHGDTQYF. The CDR3 DNA reads TGTGCCAGCAGCTTCAGTCATGGAGATACGCAGTATTTT.

This clone was seen a few times. The V call is TRBV29-1, the J call TRBJ1-2, with 7 bases aligning to TRBD1. V dropped 6 bases and J dropped 2; count of bases not matched to a gene: 0. CDR3 length equals 11 residues. Germline CDR1 and CDR2: SQVTM and ANQGSEA. CDR3 region: CSVGGNYGYTF. The CDR3 region has the DNA TGCAGCGTAGGGGGCAACTATGGCTACACCTTC.

Remarks on this clone: Its ends do not fully match the called genes, so a read error is possible. The rearrangement links TRBV7-7 to TRBJ2-2; 7 bases line up with TRBD1. This CDR3 has 16 residues. Germline CDR1 SSHAT, CDR2 FNYEAQ (reference sequence). CDR3 sequence (DNA): TGTGCTAGCAGCCCCAACAGGGGCCAGAACACCGGGGAGCTGTTTTTT. Its translation: CASSPNRGQNTGELFF.

This clone was counted only a few times. The chain joins TRBV5-1 to TRBJ2-1; D is uncertain. The CDR3 runs to 14 residues. Deletions cut 2 bases from V and 9 bases from J, with 15 bases between. Germline V gene sequence: CDR1 SGHRS, CDR2 YFSETQ. The CDR3 protein is CASSLDGPSPEQFF. CDR3 coding DNA: TGCGCCAGCAGCTTAGACGGACCGAGCCCTGAGCAGTTCTTC.

This chain uses TRBV29-1 with TRBJ2-7; TRBD1 agrees at 7 bases. V lost 2 bases to trimming and J lost 3 bases; unmatched junction nucleotides: 4. Germline values: CDR1 SQVTM, CDR2 ANQGSEA. The CDR3 totals 13 residues. CDR3 loop: CSVELQGIYEQYF. CDR3 sequence (DNA): TGCAGCGTTGAACTACAGGGGATCTACGAGCAGTACTTC.

This chain uses TRBV7-3 with TRBJ1-1; D not resolved. CDR3 length equals 13 residues. V was clipped by 5 bases and J by 1 base, with 8 bases between them. Germline CDR1 SGHTA, CDR2 FQGTGA. CDR3 residues: CASSLTANTEAFF. In DNA form, the CDR3 reads TGTGCCAGCAGCCTGACGGCGAACACTGAAGCTTTCTTT.

As concerns this clone: Other DNA sequences of this sample code for an identical CDR3. This chain connects TRBV18 to TRBJ1-5; D possibly corresponds to TRBD1 (5 bases). Between the trimmed V and J ends, which lost 6 bases and 1 base, there was a span of 7 bases. The V gene's germline CDR1 is KGHSH and CDR2 LQKENI. The CDR3 covers 13 residues. The CDR3, as DNA: TGTGCCAGCTCCCAGGGAAGCAATCAGCCCCAGCATTTT. Residues: CASSQGSNQPQHF.

This clone was found a few times. This chain uses TRBV5-1 with TRBJ2-3, with 7 bases lining up with TRBD1. Looked up from germline, CDR1 is SGHRS and CDR2 is YFSETQ. The J segment lost 3 bases and the V segment lost 4 bases, leaving 8 bases of the junction unmatched. This CDR3 is 15 amino acids long. The CDR3 reads CASSPGTVWTDTQYF. As DNA, the CDR3 is TGCGCCAGCAGCCCCGGGACAGTGTGGACAGATACGCAGTATTTT.

This clone turned up a few times. This sequence joins TRBV4-3 and TRBJ1-2; 12 bases line up with TRBD1. There are 16 residues in the CDR3. V trimming: 4 bases; J trimming: 8 bases; junction bases outside the gene matches: 11. From germline, CDR1 is LGHNA and CDR2 YSLEER. For the CDR3, the DNA is TGCGCCAGCAGCCGCACCGGGACAGGGGGCGCAGGCGGCTACACCTTC. Translation gives CASSRTGTGGAGGYTF.

In this sample, this clone turned up a few times. The rearrangement joins TRBV29-1 to TRBJ2-7, with 8 bases matching TRBD1. J lost 3 bases, V lost 6 bases, and 4 bases had no gene match. CDR1 is SQVTM and CDR2 is ANQGSEA in the germline V gene. The CDR3 is made up of 12 amino acids. The CDR3 region has the DNA TGCAGCGTACCAGGGGGCAGCTACGAGCAGTACTTC. Translation gives CSVPGGSYEQYF.

The sample holds a few counts of this clone. The chain has TRBV7-2 and TRBJ1-3, with 7 nucleotides matching TRBD1. The CDR3 spans 16 residues. J was trimmed by 0 bases and V by 5 bases; bases with no gene match: 7. Germline V CDR1 and CDR2: SGHTA, FQGNSA. The CDR3 sequence is CASSRGGKNSGNTIYF. Here the CDR3 DNA reads TGTGCCAGCAGCAGAGGGGGCAAGAACTCTGGAAACACCATATATTTT.

This clone was detected a few times. The V and J genes are TRBV27 and TRBJ2-7, with D possibly matching TRBD1 (5 bases). CDR3 length: 13 amino acids. The germline V and J ends were trimmed by 3 bases and 3 bases, with 9 bases remaining between them. CDR1 is MNHEY, CDR2 SMNVEV, per germline (reference sequence). Here the CDR3 DNA reads TGTGCCAGCAGTTTCCGACAGAGCTACGAGCAGTACTTC. As protein: CASSFRQSYEQYF.

This clone was observed a handful of times. CDR3 sequence reads: CASSLGWDVAKNIQYF. DNA for the CDR3: TGTGCCAGCAGCTTAGGTTGGGATGTAGCCAAAAACATTCAGTACTTC. The chain couples TRBV7-2 to TRBJ2-4, with D unclear. Trimming took 1 base from V and 0 from J, leaving 10 bases between them. CDR1 is SGHTA, CDR2 FQGNSA, per germline. The CDR3 spans 16 residues.